This paragraph reports one T cell receptor (beta chain). What this receptor recognizes is not known. No base-level quality is on record; no much larger clone is a single base apart. Sequences SGHRS (CDR1) and YFSETQ (CDR2) are obtained from the germline V gene. V has 1 base trimmed and J has 4 bases trimmed; junction bases matching no gene number 6. Its CDR3 holds 15 amino acids, cysteine through phenylalanine. The DNA shown is the 45-base CDR3, in frame from base 1. Each sample was amplified as two independent genomic DNA replicates: 0.5 ug for blood and roughly 1.4 ug for tumor or normal breast. Following the manufacturer's instructions, the ImmunoSeq Intro kit was used to carry out TCRB sequencing on genomic DNA. For absolute quantification, the roughly 30-cycle multiplex PCR included proprietary primers along with spike-in control sequences. Single-end 150-bp reads were used to sequence an 87-bp fragment covering the CDR3 and the flanking V and J genes. Each lane of an Illumina MiSeq running version 3.0 chemistry carried seven multiplexed samples, with two replicates apiece. The paper's processing steps were these. The vendor's proprietary pipeline processed the raw data and merged both replicates into a single result for each sample. A clonotype was defined as productive rearrangements that share the same V-gene family, CDR3 amino acid sequence and J-gene segment. Clonality was computed as 1 minus the normalized Shannon entropy (Pielou evenness) of TCRB abundances. To estimate T cell density, the total number of templates was divided by the number of input cells, which was inferred from the amount of DNA input. Recon, run with its default parameters, was used to estimate overall repertoire diversity and clonality. A clonotype counted as tumor-enriched if its abundance in tumor exceeded 0.1% and was at least 32-fold higher than its abundance in normal breast. What TCRdb holds here is the immuneACCESS table cut down to in-frame rearrangements. Part of the clones is not present; checked against another copy, under half of the missing clones reflect an unresolved V gene, and the others are unexplained. V and J calls and clone size follow that table, whereas D and trimming were derived from the DNA. Recorded for this sample are about 38,000 clones; under 80% of them occurred a single time. In total, the top ten clones hold over 6% of the sample.

The record originates from a study of early stage breast cancer tumors (dated by TCRdb to 2015 to 2018). As for the study more broadly: Of the roughly 15 invasive breast tumors, about a dozen were found to be estrogen receptor-positive, progesterone receptor-positive and HER2-negative. A read coverage of roughly 10-fold per sample was achieved on average. About 65% of the 12 ER+/PR+/HER2- tumors were invasive ductal carcinomas, while the other four were invasive lobular carcinomas. Across all samples, 2,500,000 or so templates representing approximately 1,000,000 unique clonotypes were detected. Summary of the overall study and its limitations: Repertoires from blood and normal breast were more alike than repertoires from blood and tumor, and in about 85% of the 16 patients, comparing each tissue with blood separated tumor from normal. Tumors showed about 2.5-fold higher T cell density and higher clonality than adjacent normal breast tissue. Because the cohort was small, analysis by tumor subtype was not possible. Chain pairing and functional markers such as CD4, CD8 and FOXP3 were not captured by bulk genomic DNA sequencing of unsorted cells. Enriched TCRB sequences shared across patients were mostly commonly generated sequences, unlikely to play an important role in the tumor microenvironment.

The study profiled bulk TCR beta-chain repertoires in matched peripheral blood, tumor and adjacent normal breast tissue taken from some 17 patients with early-stage breast cancer. Before surgery, about 5-10 mL of whole blood was collected into EDTA tubes and then processed within 2 hours. Peripheral blood mononuclear cells were isolated by Ficoll-Paque centrifugation in SepMate-50 tubes. For storage in liquid nitrogen, PBMCs were cryopreserved as aliquots of about 1.9 to 4.5 million cells in approximately 90% FBS with 10% DMSO. The Qiagen AllPrep DNA/RNA Mini kit was used for genomic DNA extraction.

The chain uses TRBV5-1 and TRBJ1-1; 8 middle bases align to TRBD1. The sequencing input was blood. This clonotype originated in a person aged 55 to 75 with breast cancer. In nucleotides, the sequence is TGCGCCAGCAGCTTGAGCCTACAGGGGGGCACTGAAGCTTTCTTT. Its product reads: CASSLSLQGGTEAFF.